This is a list of T cell receptor beta chains from one sample in a study of somatic mutations in cytotoxic T cells in rheumatoid arthritis. Profiling relied on immunoSEQ multiplex PCR, and the TCRdb table lists in-frame clones only, not all of them. This table holds roughly 20,000 clones, 68% found once. Source material: CD8+ T cells sorted from blood. Receptors originate from an adult with rheumatoid arthritis. CDR3s include the opening cysteine and the closing phenylalanine or tryptophan. A D gene is named only where the DNA matches it firmly. Where a row states a size, it is once, few, many or the class of an expanded clone; other rows omit it.

j_call: TRBJ1-1; v_call: TRBV11-2; d_call: .; clone_size: .; cdr3_aa: CASSYRTEKAFF; cdr3_nt: TGTGCCAGCAGCTACCGGACAGAAAAAGCTTTCTTT
j_call: TRBJ1-4; v_call: TRBV11-2; d_call: TRBD1; clone_size: .; cdr3_aa: CASSFRQGNEKLFF; cdr3_nt: TGTGCCAGCAGCTTCCGACAGGGAAACGAAAAACTGTTTTTT
j_call: TRBJ1-2; v_call: TRBV7-9; d_call: .; clone_size: few; cdr3_aa: CASSSDSKYTF; cdr3_nt: TGTGCCAGCAGCAGCGACAGCAAGTACACCTTC
j_call: TRBJ1-6; v_call: TRBV7-9; d_call: .; clone_size: .; cdr3_aa: CASSLAEGLSYNSPLHF; cdr3_nt: TGTGCCAGCAGCTTAGCGGAAGGCCTCTCCTATAATTCACCCCTCCACTTT
j_call: TRBJ1-1; v_call: TRBV6-5; d_call: .; clone_size: .; cdr3_aa: CASSYTDGSNTEAFF; cdr3_nt: TGTGCCAGCAGTTACACCGACGGTTCGAACACTGAAGCTTTCTTT
j_call: TRBJ1-1; v_call: TRBV5-8; d_call: .; clone_size: .; cdr3_aa: CASSLIDSPNTEAFF; cdr3_nt: TGTGCCAGCAGCTTAATTGACAGCCCTAACACTGAAGCTTTCTTT
j_call: TRBJ1-2; v_call: TRBV7-9; d_call: .; clone_size: .; cdr3_aa: CASSFEGDYGYTF; cdr3_nt: TGTGCCAGCAGCTTTGAGGGAGACTATGGCTACACCTTC
j_call: TRBJ2-7; v_call: TRBV27; d_call: TRBD1; clone_size: .; cdr3_aa: CASSLVGQASYEQYF; cdr3_nt: TGTGCCAGCAGTTTAGTGGGACAGGCCTCCTACGAGCAGTACTTC
j_call: TRBJ2-7; v_call: TRBV9; d_call: .; clone_size: .; cdr3_aa: CASSATGTSYEQYF; cdr3_nt: TGTGCCAGCAGCGCCACCGGGACATCTTACGAGCAGTACTTC
j_call: TRBJ2-7; v_call: TRBV14; d_call: .; clone_size: few; cdr3_aa: CASSQDKLLLCEQYF; cdr3_nt: TGTGCCAGCAGCCAAGATAAACTACTCCTGTGTGAGCAGTACTTC
j_call: TRBJ2-3; v_call: TRBV19; d_call: .; clone_size: .; cdr3_aa: CASNLGGASTDTQYF; cdr3_nt: TGTGCCAGTAATCTTGGAGGGGCTAGCACAGATACGCAGTATTTT
j_call: TRBJ1-5; v_call: TRBV5-1; d_call: TRBD1; clone_size: .; cdr3_aa: CASSLEGQGYQPQHF; cdr3_nt: TGCGCCAGCAGCTTGGAGGGACAGGGTTATCAGCCCCAGCATTTT
j_call: TRBJ2-2; v_call: TRBV5-6; d_call: TRBD2; clone_size: .; cdr3_aa: CASSLAGGLAENTGELFF; cdr3_nt: TGTGCCAGCAGCTTGGCCGGGGGACTAGCCGAAAACACCGGGGAGCTGTTTTTT
j_call: TRBJ1-2; v_call: TRBV2; d_call: .; clone_size: few; cdr3_aa: CASSAPDPYGYTF; cdr3_nt: TGTGCCAGCAGTGCCCCGGACCCCTATGGCTACACCTTC
j_call: TRBJ2-7; v_call: TRBV7-9; d_call: .; clone_size: .; cdr3_aa: CASSLARDEQYF; cdr3_nt: TGTGCCAGCAGCTTAGCAAGGGACGAGCAGTACTTC
j_call: TRBJ2-3; v_call: TRBV27; d_call: TRBD2; clone_size: .; cdr3_aa: CASSLSGLGLDTQYF; cdr3_nt: TGTGCCAGCAGTTTATCGGGACTAGGCCTCGATACGCAGTATTTT
j_call: TRBJ2-2; v_call: TRBV10-3; d_call: .; clone_size: medium-sized; cdr3_aa: CAISGDTNTGELFF; cdr3_nt: TGTGCCATCAGTGGGGACACAAACACCGGGGAGCTGTTTTTT
j_call: TRBJ1-1; v_call: TRBV9; d_call: .; clone_size: .; cdr3_aa: CASSALGNTEAFF; cdr3_nt: TGTGCCAGCAGCGCGCTGGGGAACACTGAAGCTTTCTTT
j_call: TRBJ1-5; v_call: TRBV28; d_call: TRBD1; clone_size: .; cdr3_aa: CASSSPSLTGGSNQPQHF; cdr3_nt: TGTGCCAGCAGTTCCCCCTCTTTGACAGGGGGGAGCAATCAGCCCCAGCATTTT
j_call: TRBJ1-5; v_call: TRBV5-1; d_call: .; clone_size: .; cdr3_aa: CASSLEGQGYQPQHF; cdr3_nt: TGCGCCAGCAGCTTGGAAGGGCAAGGTTATCAGCCCCAGCATTTT
j_call: TRBJ2-7; v_call: TRBV5-1; d_call: .; clone_size: .; cdr3_aa: CASSLGYEQYF; cdr3_nt: TGCGCCAGCAGCTTAGGGTACGAGCAGTACTTC
j_call: TRBJ1-2; v_call: TRBV6-1; d_call: .; clone_size: once; cdr3_aa: CASSEGATGGYTF; cdr3_nt: TGTGCCAGCAGTGAAGGGGCAACAGGCGGCTACACCTTC
j_call: TRBJ1-6; v_call: TRBV10-3; d_call: TRBD1; clone_size: .; cdr3_aa: CAISRTGENSPLHF; cdr3_nt: TGTGCCATCAGCAGGACAGGGGAGAATTCACCCCTCCACTTT
j_call: TRBJ2-1; v_call: TRBV9; d_call: .; clone_size: .; cdr3_aa: CASSVVALSSYNEQFF; cdr3_nt: TGTGCCAGCAGCGTAGTAGCGTTGAGCTCCTACAATGAGCAGTTCTTC
j_call: TRBJ2-7; v_call: TRBV27; d_call: .; clone_size: once; cdr3_aa: CASSLSGGGYSYEQYF; cdr3_nt: TGTGCCAGCAGTTTATCCGGCGGAGGGTACTCCTACGAGCAGTACTTC
j_call: TRBJ2-2; v_call: TRBV27; d_call: TRBD2; clone_size: .; cdr3_aa: CASSDGTSTGELFF; cdr3_nt: TGTGCCAGCAGTGACGGGACTAGCACCGGGGAGCTGTTTTTT
j_call: TRBJ1-5; v_call: TRBV4-3; d_call: TRBD1; clone_size: .; cdr3_aa: CASSQAYRGTDSNQPQHF; cdr3_nt: TGCGCCAGCAGCCAAGCCTACCGTGGGACAGATAGCAATCAGCCCCAGCATTTT
j_call: TRBJ2-2; v_call: TRBV28; d_call: .; clone_size: .; cdr3_aa: CASSFGQGRYTGELFF; cdr3_nt: TGTGCCAGCAGTTTTGGGCAGGGGCGATACACCGGGGAGCTGTTTTTT
j_call: TRBJ1-5; v_call: TRBV4-3; d_call: .; clone_size: .; cdr3_aa: CASSQEEGRQPQHF; cdr3_nt: TGCGCCAGCAGCCAAGAGGAGGGAAGGCAGCCCCAGCATTTT
j_call: TRBJ1-2; v_call: TRBV7-9; d_call: .; clone_size: .; cdr3_aa: CASSLAGGDGYTF; cdr3_nt: TGTGCCAGCAGCTTAGCCGGGGGGGATGGCTACACCTTC
j_call: TRBJ2-7; v_call: TRBV7-9; d_call: .; clone_size: once; cdr3_aa: CASSFRDEQYF; cdr3_nt: TGTGCCAGCAGCTTTAGGGACGAGCAGTACTTC
j_call: TRBJ2-7; v_call: TRBV28; d_call: .; clone_size: .; cdr3_aa: CASSLRGSTYEQYF; cdr3_nt: TGTGCCAGCAGTTTACGCGGGTCCACCTACGAGCAGTACTTC
j_call: TRBJ1-2; v_call: TRBV9; d_call: TRBD1; clone_size: few; cdr3_aa: CASSVGTGVDGYTF; cdr3_nt: TGTGCCAGCAGCGTAGGGACAGGGGTTGACGGCTACACCTTC
j_call: TRBJ1-2; v_call: TRBV5-4; d_call: .; clone_size: .; cdr3_aa: CASSSDRIQDGYTF; cdr3_nt: TGTGCCAGCAGCAGTGACAGGATTCAGGATGGCTACACCTTC
j_call: TRBJ1-3; v_call: TRBV12-5; d_call: .; clone_size: .; cdr3_aa: CASGFIQVAGNTIYF; cdr3_nt: TGTGCTAGTGGTTTTATACAGGTGGCTGGAAACACCATATATTTT
j_call: TRBJ2-3; v_call: TRBV2; d_call: .; clone_size: few; cdr3_aa: CASSLYDSTQYF; cdr3_nt: TGTGCCAGCAGTCTCTATGATTCTACGCAGTATTTT
j_call: TRBJ2-4; v_call: TRBV5-6; d_call: TRBD1; clone_size: .; cdr3_aa: CASTGTENIQYF; cdr3_nt: TGTGCCAGCACCGGGACAGAAAACATTCAGTACTTC
j_call: TRBJ1-1; v_call: TRBV6-6; d_call: TRBD1; clone_size: .; cdr3_aa: CASSYGGGFMNTEAFF; cdr3_nt: TGTGCCAGCAGTTACGGAGGGGGCTTTATGAACACTGAAGCTTTCTTT
j_call: TRBJ2-7; v_call: TRBV7-2; d_call: TRBD2; clone_size: .; cdr3_aa: CAAAREEGPTGEQYF; cdr3_nt: TGTGCCGCAGCCCGGGAGGAAGGGCCGACGGGCGAGCAGTACTTC
j_call: TRBJ2-1; v_call: TRBV5-1; d_call: TRBD2; clone_size: .; cdr3_aa: CASSSWTSGDSNEQFF; cdr3_nt: TGCGCCAGCAGCTCGTGGACTAGCGGGGACTCGAATGAGCAGTTCTTC
j_call: TRBJ2-3; v_call: TRBV19; d_call: .; clone_size: .; cdr3_aa: CASSTRTVDTQYF; cdr3_nt: TGTGCCAGTAGTACCCGGACTGTAGATACGCAGTATTTT
j_call: TRBJ2-7; v_call: TRBV25-1; d_call: .; clone_size: .; cdr3_aa: CASSEYETYEQYF; cdr3_nt: TGTGCCAGCAGTGAATATGAAACCTACGAGCAGTACTTC
j_call: TRBJ1-2; v_call: TRBV4-1; d_call: TRBD1; clone_size: few; cdr3_aa: CASSLTPGTGMHGYTF; cdr3_nt: TGCGCCAGCAGCCTCACCCCCGGGACAGGGATGCATGGCTACACCTTC
j_call: TRBJ1-4; v_call: TRBV27; d_call: .; clone_size: .; cdr3_aa: CASSLMDNYEKLFF; cdr3_nt: TGTGCCAGCAGTTTAATGGACAACTATGAAAAACTGTTTTTT
j_call: TRBJ2-2; v_call: TRBV29-1; d_call: TRBD2; clone_size: .; cdr3_aa: CSVVGLAGGNTGELFF; cdr3_nt: TGCAGCGTTGTGGGACTAGCGGGGGGAAACACCGGGGAGCTGTTTTTT
j_call: TRBJ2-2; v_call: TRBV4-3; d_call: .; clone_size: .; cdr3_aa: CASSQDSGVLGELFF; cdr3_nt: TGCGCCAGCAGCCAAGACTCCGGGGTCCTCGGGGAGCTGTTTTTT
j_call: TRBJ2-1; v_call: TRBV19; d_call: .; clone_size: .; cdr3_aa: CASSRTVSLDEQFF; cdr3_nt: TGTGCCAGTAGCCGGACAGTTTCCCTGGATGAGCAGTTCTTC